The clone carrying this T cell receptor (beta chain) turned up a few times. The source of the sample is a study of T cells in Graves' hyperthyroidism and ophthalmopathy. From RNA transcripts, TCR beta CDR3 regions were amplified. The TCR CDR3 first-round RT-PCR relied on the HTBI primer set. TCRdb redid the calling of the multiplex PCR reads with MiXCR, one entry per CDR3 protein. The data hold approximately 710,000 distinct CDR3 sequences, with around 16% observed a single time. The CDR3 totals 11 residues. V shed 4 bases and J shed 7 bases, with 7 bases lying between them. The chain combines TRBV12-3 or TRBV12-4 with TRBJ1-1, with D uncertain. This receptor was identified in a man between 45 and 60 years old with Graves' hyperthyroidism. The sample taken for sequencing was blood. Here the CDR3 reads CASSWMDEAFF. The CDR3 DNA reads TGTGCCAGCAGTTGGATGGATGAAGCTTTCTTT.